The 11 T cell receptor beta chains below all came from one sample that was sequenced in a study of T cells in Graves' hyperthyroidism and ophthalmopathy. There were TCR beta CDR3 regions amplified from RNA transcripts. TCR CDR3 underwent first-round RT-PCR with the HTBI primer set. TCRdb processed the multiplex PCR reads anew with MiXCR; each CDR3 protein has one entry. The sample contains fewer than 350,000 distinct CDR3 sequences, roughly 18% of which appear only once. The specimen was blood. These receptors all stem from a man in his fifties with Graves' ophthalmopathy.

This clonotype was recorded at least ten times. The V call is TRBV6-6, the J call TRBJ2-7; 7 bases are a match to TRBD2. The CDR3 loop spans 14 amino acids. Germline V gives CDR1 MNHNY, CDR2 SVGAGI (reference sequence). V lost 2 bases and J lost 4; bases outside the gene matches: 5. The CDR3 loop is CASSYGSSGYEQYF. The CDR3 DNA reads as TGTGCCAGCAGTTACGGGTCTAGCGGATACGAGCAGTACTTC.

This clonotype was seen only a few times. The chain links TRBV12-3 or TRBV12-4 to TRBJ2-1, with D uncertain. V was pared by 0 bases and J by 5 bases, with 5 bases between. The CDR3 totals 13 residues. CDR3 bases: TGTGCCAGCAGTTTAGCCACACACAATGAGCAGTTCTTC. Translating gives CASSLATHNEQFF.

This clonotype turned up a few times. CDR3 sequence reads: CSVEGGLGEQYF. CDR3 nucleotide sequence: TGCAGCGTTGAGGGCGGGCTAGGAGAGCAGTACTTC. The rearrangement links TRBV29-1 to TRBJ2-7; D is possibly TRBD2 (5 bases). Trimming pared 3 bases from V and 7 bases from J, leaving 13 bases between. The germline V gene has CDR1 SQVTM and CDR2 ANQGSEA. The CDR3 length is 12 residues.

The table lists this clonotype with many counts. This chain joins TRBV18 and TRBJ1-1; D gene ambiguous. Trimming left V 3 bases short and J 0 bases short, with 14 bases between. The CDR3 has 16 residues. Germline V gives CDR1 KGHSH, CDR2 LQKENI. CDR3 DNA: TGTGCCAGCTCACCTTCTGGGCCCACCTTGAACACTGAAGCTTTCTTT. It encodes CASSPSGPTLNTEAFF.

V gene TRBV29-1 combines with J gene TRBJ2-2; no firm D call. Germline loops: CDR1 SQVTM, CDR2 ANQGSEA. CDR3 length equals 13 residues. The V and J ends lost 4 bases and 3 bases respectively, with 9 bases between them. Here the CDR3 reads CSVGPTDTGELFF. In DNA, the CDR3 is TGCAGCGTTGGCCCCACCGACACCGGGGAGCTGTTTTTT.

This sequence joins TRBV9 and TRBJ2-1; D unclear. CDR3 length: 14 amino acids. Germline V lookup: CDR1 SGDLS, CDR2 YYNGEE. The germline V and J ends were trimmed by 0 bases and 8 bases, with 12 bases remaining between them. CDR3 sequence: CASSVASQSDEQFF. The CDR3 DNA reads as TGTGCCAGCAGCGTAGCTTCACAGAGCGATGAGCAGTTCTTC.

This clonotype was observed many times. The CDR3 spells CASSQDGGDQPQHF. The CDR3 bases are TGTGCCAGCAGCCAAGATGGAGGGGATCAGCCCCAGCATTTT. The chain is built from TRBV3-1 and TRBJ1-5; weak D call: TRBD1 (5 bases). CDR3 length equals 14 residues. V lost 0 bases and J 5 bases, leaving 8 bases between the germline ends. The germline V gene has CDR1 LGHDT and CDR2 YNNKEL (reference sequence). The variable domain in full, with the rest retrieved from reference TRBV3-1 and TRBJ1-5, is DTAVSQTPKYLVTQMGNDKSIKCEQNLGHDTMYWYKQDSKKFLKIMFSYNNKELIINETVPNRFSPKSPDKAHLNLHINSLELGDSAVYFCASSQDGGDQPQHFGDGTRLSIL.

This clonotype was counted between two and nine times. J is TRBJ2-7 and V is TRBV29-1; no firm D call. Trimming pared 3 bases from V and 2 bases from J, leaving 8 bases between. CDR1 SQVTM and CDR2 ANQGSEA come from the germline V gene. This CDR3 contains 12 residues. CDR3 DNA sequence: TGCAGCGTTGAGACTGGCACCTACGAGCAGTACTTC. Amino acid sequence: CSVETGTYEQYF.

This clonotype was observed many times. The rearrangement links TRBV18 to TRBJ2-2; D not resolved. The CDR3 is made up of 13 amino acids. Germline assignment: CDR1 KGHSH and CDR2 LQKENI. Trimming removed 3 bases at V and 1 base at J, with 3 bases between. DNA of the CDR3: TGTGCCAGCTCACCGATGAACACCGGGGAGCTGTTTTTT. Translating it yields CASSPMNTGELFF.

V usage is TRBV4-1 and J usage is TRBJ2-7, with 8 bases that match TRBD2. V shed 0 bases and J 2 bases; nucleotides not matched to a gene: 3. CDR3 length: 15 residues. Germline assignment: CDR1 MGHRA and CDR2 YSYEKL. This CDR3 is CASSQEAGGPYEQYF. CDR3 nucleotides: TGCGCCAGCAGCCAAGAGGCGGGAGGTCCCTACGAGCAGTACTTC.

This clonotype was counted ten times or more. V is TRBV28 and J is TRBJ2-5; weak D call: TRBD2 (6 bases). With 5 bases removed from V and 7 bases from J, the gap between germline ends came to 14 bases. Germline V lookup: CDR1 MDHEN, CDR2 SYDVKM. The CDR3 consists of 13 residues. This CDR3 reads CASSPGTFGTQYF. The CDR3 DNA follows: TGTGCCAGCAGTCCCGGGACTTTCGGGACCCAGTACTTC.